This T cell receptor beta chain was retrieved from a study of T-cell memory formation after mild COVID-19. A single record per CDR3 protein comes from TCRdb applying MiXCR to the 5' RACE reads. The sample records fewer than 450,000 distinct CDR3 sequences, 20% to 25% being singletons. This clonotype appeared many times. CDR1 and CDR2 from the germline V gene are DFQATT and SNEGSKA (reference sequence). Trimming at V came to 6 bases and at J to 5 bases, leaving 15 bases not matched to a gene. The CDR3 is made up of 17 amino acids. The chain has TRBV20-1 and TRBJ2-5, with 13 bases fitting TRBD2. The material sequenced was PBMCs or a T cell subset sorted from them (not recorded which). The clonotype originates from an adult woman who had mild COVID-19 (a few samples of this study predate the infection). Cell type and time point are not known. CDR3 bases: TGCAGTGCCCCGAAGGGGACTAGCGGGGCTAGGGGGGAGACCCAGTACTTC. Encoded protein: CSAPKGTSGARGETQYF.